The 11 T cell receptor beta chains reported below all come from one sample, sequenced in a study of cytomegalovirus exposure and HLA in healthy donors. The study ran its PCR with 60 Vbeta and 13 Jbeta primers. The table came from immunoSEQ multiplex PCR; TCRdb's copy has only in-frame clones and leaves some out. This table holds about 190,000 clones, roughly 74% found once. Sequencing used PBMCs. The receptors were gathered from a young woman in good health and CMV-seropositive.

This clone was found a few times. V gene TRBV6-1 combines with J gene TRBJ2-7, with 12 bases matching TRBD1. The CDR3 has 14 amino acids. V was clipped by 8 bases and J by 7 bases; unmatched bases: 9. Germline CDR1 reads MNHNS; CDR2 reads SASEGT. The CDR3: CASGWRDRGLEQYF. Here the CDR3 DNA reads TGTGCCAGCGGCTGGCGGGACAGGGGGCTAGAGCAGTACTTC.

The CDR3 region is CASSPLGPGETQYF. The CDR3 bases are TGTGCCAGCAGTCCACTAGGGCCCGGGGAGACCCAGTACTTC. This chain joins TRBV27 and TRBJ2-5, with a possible D match to TRBD2 (5 bases). The germline V and J ends were trimmed by 5 bases and 5 bases, with 15 bases remaining between them. This CDR3 has 14 residues. Germline loops: CDR1 MNHEY, CDR2 SMNVEV (reference sequence).

The table lists this clone with a few counts. The V and J genes are TRBV6-5 and TRBJ2-7, with D hard to call. CDR1 and CDR2 from the germline V gene are MNHEY and SVGAGI. The germline V and J ends were trimmed by 5 bases and 9 bases, with 14 bases remaining between them. The CDR3 totals 12 residues. In DNA form, the CDR3 reads TGTGCCAGCAGTGACCCGTACGCGGCGCAGTACTTC. Translation gives CASSDPYAAQYF.

The J gene is TRBJ2-7, the V gene TRBV18, with D possibly TRBD1 on 5 matching bases. The CDR3 sequence is 13 residues long. Deletions cut 2 bases from V and 6 bases from J, with 11 bases between. The germline CDR1 and CDR2 sequences are KGHSH and LQKENI. CDR3 amino acids: CASSPRQGAEQYF. CDR3 bases: TGTGCCAGCTCACCAAGGCAGGGCGCCGAGCAGTACTTC.

This clone was observed once. The chain recombines TRBV29-1 with TRBJ2-1, with TRBD2 matching 10 bases. CDR3 length: 13 amino acids. Losses at the gene ends were 5 bases for V and 7 bases for J; bases not matched to a gene: 5. Looked up from germline, CDR1 is SQVTM and CDR2 is ANQGSEA. The CDR3 sequence is CSVPAGGPNEQFF. The CDR3 nucleotides read TGCAGCGTTCCAGCGGGAGGGCCGAATGAGCAGTTCTTC.

The gene calls are TRBV7-9 and TRBJ1-1; D is unresolved. The germline V gene has CDR1 SEHNR and CDR2 FQNEAQ (reference sequence). This CDR3 has 14 residues. Trimming removed 4 bases at V and 1 base at J, with 10 bases between. CDR3 sequence: CASSSFGGNTEAFF. Here the CDR3 DNA reads TGTGCCAGCAGCTCCTTTGGCGGGAACACTGAAGCTTTCTTT.

DNA for the CDR3: TGTGCCAGCAGCTTCTCCGGGACAGGGTCATACACAGATACGCAGTATTTT. It yields the protein CASSFSGTGSYTDTQYF. This chain joins TRBV13 and TRBJ2-3, with 9 positions matching TRBD1. CDR1 and CDR2 from the germline V gene are PRHDT and FYEKMQ (reference sequence). Germline trimming cut 3 bases from V and 2 bases from J; bases unmatched to any gene: 9. The CDR3 loop spans 17 amino acids.

The count of this clone is one. J is TRBJ2-3 and V is TRBV25-1; 8 bases align to TRBD1. There are 15 residues in the CDR3. CDR1 is MGHDK and CDR2 is SYGVNS in the germline V gene. J gave up 3 bases and V 5 bases, and 7 bases lay outside the gene matches. The CDR3 nucleotides are TGTGCCAGCAGTAAGGGACAGGTCCTTACAGATACGCAGTATTTT. Encoded protein: CASSKGQVLTDTQYF.

The chain is built from TRBV6-6 and TRBJ2-1, with 8 bases that match TRBD2. V gave up 4 bases and J gave up 4 bases; unmatched junction bases: 6. The CDR3 is 15 residues long. Germline V CDR1 and CDR2: MNHNY, SVGAGI (reference sequence). Written as DNA, the CDR3 is TGTGCCAGCAGTTCCGGACTAGCTGAGTACAATGAGCAGTTCTTC. Amino acids: CASSSGLAEYNEQFF.

The chain joins TRBV18 to TRBJ1-3; the match to TRBD1 covers 7 bases. The germline gives CDR1 KGHSH, CDR2 LQKENI. The CDR3 runs to 17 residues. V was clipped by 1 base and J by 0 bases; unmatched bases: 6. The CDR3 region is CASSPLQGLSSGNTIYF. The CDR3, as DNA: TGTGCCAGCTCACCACTACAGGGGCTAAGCTCTGGAAACACCATATATTTT.

DNA for the CDR3: TGTGCCAGCAGGGGGACTTACAATGAGCAGTTCTTC. Protein sequence: CASRGTYNEQFF. The chain combines TRBV2 with TRBJ2-1, with D perhaps TRBD2 (6 bases). This CDR3 has 12 amino acids. With 6 bases removed from V and 4 bases from J, the gap between germline ends came to 7 bases. The germline gives CDR1 SNHLY, CDR2 FYNNEI.